The entry that follows covers one T cell receptor beta chain sequence. Its specificity is unknown. Profiled with immunoSEQ multiplex PCR; TCRdb holds only in-frame clones, not every one. This sample has 70,000 to 100,000 clones, with 86% found just once. This CDR3 is built from 13 residues. Per germline, CDR1 SGHNT and CDR2 YYREEE (reference sequence). V dropped 4 bases and J dropped 4 bases, with 10 bases sitting between them. This sample was included in a study of OX40 agonist ivuxolimab in advanced cancers. Overall study context: Partial responses were observed in three patients, of whom one had hepatocellular carcinoma and two had cutaneous melanoma. Overall study results and limits: Among the least clonally expanded were partial responders at 0.1-3.0 mg/kg. Dosing at 0.1 to 3.0 mg/kg was accompanied by clonal expansion of CD4+ and CD8+ blood T cells by week 6.

This specimen was CD4+ or CD8+ T cells sorted from blood, taken in a trial of the OX40 agonist ivuxolimab. The V gene is TRBV5-4, the J gene TRBJ2-3; possible D gene TRBD1, 5 bases. This clonotype was sampled from an adult with an advanced solid tumor such as melanoma, head and neck, liver or kidney cancer. The CDR3 loop reads CASSPQGADTQYF. CDR3 in DNA: TGTGCCAGCAGCCCCCAAGGGGCAGATACGCAGTATTTT.